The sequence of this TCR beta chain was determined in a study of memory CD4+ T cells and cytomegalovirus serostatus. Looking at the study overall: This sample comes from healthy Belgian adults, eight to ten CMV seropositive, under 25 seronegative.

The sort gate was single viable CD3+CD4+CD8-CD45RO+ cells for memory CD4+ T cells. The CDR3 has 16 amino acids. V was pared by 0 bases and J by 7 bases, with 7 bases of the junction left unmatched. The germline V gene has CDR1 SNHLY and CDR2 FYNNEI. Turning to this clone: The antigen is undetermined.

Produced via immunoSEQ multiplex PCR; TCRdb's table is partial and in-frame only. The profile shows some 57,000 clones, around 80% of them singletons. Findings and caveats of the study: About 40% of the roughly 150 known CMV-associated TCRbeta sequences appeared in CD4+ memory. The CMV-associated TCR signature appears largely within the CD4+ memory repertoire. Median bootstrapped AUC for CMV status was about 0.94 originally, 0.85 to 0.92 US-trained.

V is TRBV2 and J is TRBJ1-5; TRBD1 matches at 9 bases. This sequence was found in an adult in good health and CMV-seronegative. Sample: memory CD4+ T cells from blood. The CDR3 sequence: CASSEALGTGIQPQHF. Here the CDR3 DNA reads TGTGCCAGCAGTGAAGCGCTAGGGACAGGGATCCAGCCCCAGCATTTT.